This T cell receptor (beta chain) was profiled in a study of shared clonotypes between healthy human individuals. It was CD45RO-negative cells, positively selected for CCR7, that made up naive CD8 cells, with terminally differentiated effector memory CD45RA+ cells excluded. Deletions cut 0 bases from V and 5 bases from J, with 7 bases between. CDR3 size: 13 residues. Germline values: CDR1 GTSNPN, CDR2 SVGIG (reference sequence). Sequenced by immunoSEQ multiplex PCR; TCRdb stores in-frame clones only, minus some. This repertoire shows over 2 million clones, roughly 95% found once; its top ten account for roughly 1%. Study conclusions and caveats: With a few donors compared, about 5% of naive CD4 clonotypes were shared. It was the non-shared clonotypes that had lower generation probabilities than clonotypes shared by all four donors.

About this clone: Its target is not known. The identical CDR3 is also encoded by other nucleotide sequences in the sample.

The sample was naive CD8+ T cells sorted from blood. The V and J genes are TRBV30 and TRBJ1-4, with no clear D. The sequence came from a man aged 18 to 30 in good health. The CDR3 DNA reads as TGTGCCTGGAGTGTACACGGGAATGAAAAACTGTTTTTT. This translates into CAWSVHGNEKLFF.